A selection of T cell receptor beta chains follows, all from one sample in a study of post-analysis software for immune sequencing data. Using its own MiXCR run on the PCR reads, TCRdb lists one record per CDR3 protein. The table has about 430,000 distinct CDR3 sequences, 30% to 45% seen once. The sample comprised blood. These receptor sequences come from a girl aged 2 to 10 with multiple sclerosis. The CDR3 runs from the conserved cysteine through the conserved F or W. A D gene is named only where the DNA matches it firmly. Clone size is not always given. Where it is, it says once, few, many or a class for expanded clones.

V gene,D gene,J gene,clone size,CDR3 protein,CDR3 DNA
TRBV7-2,TRBD2,TRBJ2-1,few,CASSFAGTTDEQFF,TGTGCCAGCAGCTTTGCCGGGACTACCGATGAGCAGTTCTTC
TRBV3-1,NA,TRBJ2-1,NA,CASSRPPAINEQFF,TGTGCCAGCAGCCGGCCTCCCGCCATCAATGAGCAGTTCTTC
TRBV6-5,NA,TRBJ2-3,NA,CASRTRRDTDTQYF,TGTGCCAGCAGAACTCGACGGGACACAGATACGCAGTATTTT
TRBV6-5,NA,TRBJ1-1,NA,CASSLFGFNTGWGTEAFF,TGTGCCAGCAGTTTGTTCGGTTTTAACACCGGTTGGGGCACTGAAGCTTTCTTT
TRBV4-1,NA,TRBJ1-4,NA,CASSQVLTSHATNEKLFF,TGCGCCAGCAGCCAAGTGTTAACCAGTCACGCAACTAATGAAAAACTGTTTTTT
TRBV12-3/TRBV12-4,NA,TRBJ1-1,NA,CASSFPGIAEAFF,TGTGCCAGCAGTTTCCCAGGGATCGCTGAAGCTTTCTTT
TRBV7-2,NA,TRBJ1-1,NA,CASSSTGQLMNTEAFF,TGTGCCAGCAGCTCTACCGGACAGCTAATGAACACTGAAGCTTTCTTT
TRBV10-3,NA,TRBJ2-3,NA,CAISELRVTIDTQYF,TGTGCCATCAGTGAGCTCCGGGTTACCATAGATACGCAGTATTTT
TRBV7-2,TRBD1,TRBJ2-7,NA,CASSSRTGVDEQYF,TGTGCCAGCAGCTCCAGGACAGGCGTAGACGAGCAGTACTTC
TRBV9,TRBD1,TRBJ1-2,few,CASSASGTGKGYGYTF,TGTGCCAGCAGCGCATCCGGGACAGGGAAGGGATATGGCTACACCTTC
TRBV7-9,NA,TRBJ1-5,once,CASSSTVYSNQPQHF,TGTGCCAGCAGCTCGACAGTTTATAGCAATCAGCCCCAGCATTTT
TRBV3-1,NA,TRBJ2-7,NA,CASSQRGGLNEQYF,TGTGCCAGCAGCCAAAGAGGGGGGCTCAACGAGCAGTACTTC
TRBV4-2,TRBD2,TRBJ2-1,few,CASSQVSGGANEQFF,TGTGCCAGCAGCCAAGTGAGCGGGGGGGCAAATGAGCAGTTCTTC
TRBV27,NA,TRBJ2-7,few,CASSRTRYYEQYF,TGTGCCAGCAGCCGTACTAGATACTACGAGCAGTACTTC
TRBV27,NA,TRBJ2-7,few,CASSFQRERGEQYF,TGTGCCAGCAGTTTCCAACGGGAGAGAGGAGAGCAGTACTTC
TRBV29-1,NA,TRBJ1-6,NA,CSVAGSYNSPLHF,TGCAGCGTTGCAGGATCCTATAATTCACCCCTCCACTTT
TRBV25-1,NA,TRBJ2-4,few,CASSEETAGNIQYF,TGTGCCAGCAGTGAAGAGACCGCGGGGAACATTCAGTACTTC
TRBV12-3/TRBV12-4,NA,TRBJ1-1,few,CASSPGRQNTEAFF,TGTGCCAGCAGTCCAGGACGTCAGAACACTGAAGCTTTCTTT
TRBV5-6,NA,TRBJ2-6,NA,CASSSGQNSGANVLTF,TGTGCCAGCAGCTCCGGACAGAACTCTGGGGCCAACGTCCTGACTTTC
TRBV11-2,NA,TRBJ2-7,few,CASSLGSGFYYEQYF,TGTGCCAGCAGCTTAGGGTCGGGATTCTACTACGAGCAGTACTTC
TRBV20-1,NA,TRBJ2-7,NA,CSARGPSYEQYF,TGCAGTGCTAGAGGGCCCTCTTACGAGCAGTACTTC
TRBV18,NA,TRBJ1-5,NA,CASTSSNQPQHF,TGTGCCAGCACCTCAAGCAATCAGCCCCAGCATTTT
TRBV6-2/TRBV6-3,NA,TRBJ2-3,few,CASSYPGRGYTQYF,TGTGCCAGCAGTTACCCCGGGCGAGGATATACGCAGTATTTT
TRBV7-2,NA,TRBJ2-3,NA,CASSFKGTDTQYF,TGTGCCAGCAGCTTTAAGGGGACAGATACGCAGTATTTT
TRBV7-3,TRBD2,TRBJ2-1,few,CASSPSGGEGEQFF,TGTGCCAGCAGCCCTAGCGGTGGGGAGGGTGAGCAGTTCTTC
TRBV12-3/TRBV12-4,NA,TRBJ2-1,NA,CASSPGVSNEQFF,TGTGCCAGCAGTCCCGGGGTGAGCAATGAGCAGTTCTTC
TRBV13,NA,TRBJ2-3,few,CASSLGETDTQYF,TGTGCCAGCTCTCTAGGTGAAACAGATACGCAGTATTTT
TRBV7-9,NA,TRBJ1-2,few,CASSEGTLKGSYGYTF,TGTGCCAGCAGCGAAGGGACACTGAAGGGTTCCTATGGCTACACCTTC
TRBV7-2,NA,TRBJ2-1,NA,CASSLGVLANNEQFF,TGTGCCAGCAGCTTAGGAGTACTAGCCAACAATGAGCAGTTCTTC
TRBV7-2,NA,TRBJ2-3,few,CASRLARSRDTQYF,TGTGCCAGCAGGCTAGCGCGCTCAAGAGATACGCAGTATTTT
TRBV7-3,NA,TRBJ2-2,NA,CASSLIGAGELFF,TGTGCCAGCAGCTTAATCGGGGCCGGGGAGCTGTTTTTT
TRBV12-3/TRBV12-4,NA,TRBJ2-5,NA,CASSLEPNEETQYF,TGTGCCAGCAGTTTAGAACCGAATGAGGAGACCCAGTACTTC
TRBV24-1,NA,TRBJ2-1,NA,CATSDYRDVDNEQFF,TGTGCCACCAGTGATTACAGGGACGTTGACAATGAGCAGTTCTTC
TRBV29-1,TRBD1,TRBJ2-7,many,CSVEPGTGTYEQYF,TGCAGCGTAGAACCCGGGACAGGGACCTACGAGCAGTACTTC
TRBV13,TRBD2,TRBJ2-3,NA,CASSLGSGTSTDTQYF,TGTGCCAGCAGCTTAGGTAGCGGGACTAGCACAGATACGCAGTATTTT
TRBV27,TRBD2,TRBJ2-7,NA,CASSLGGGPYNEQYF,TGTGCCAGCAGTTTAGGCGGGGGGCCATACAATGAGCAGTACTTC
TRBV29-1,NA,TRBJ1-1,NA,CSVRDTLNTEAFF,TGCAGCGTACGGGACACTTTGAACACTGAAGCTTTCTTT
TRBV19,NA,TRBJ1-2,NA,CASSIYGGDYGYTF,TGTGCCAGTAGTATATACGGGGGCGACTATGGTTACACCTTC
TRBV6-2/TRBV6-3,TRBD2,TRBJ2-7,NA,CASSRGGNEQYF,TGTGCCAGCAGCCGGGGGGGAAATGAGCAGTACTTC
TRBV7-2,NA,TRBJ2-3,NA,CASSAALDTQYF,TGTGCCAGCAGCGCGGCGTTAGATACGCAGTATTTT
TRBV14,TRBD2,TRBJ2-1,NA,CASSQAFWREAPQDEQFF,TGTGCCAGCAGCCAAGCTTTTTGGCGGGAGGCACCACAGGATGAGCAGTTCTTC